Included here is one T cell receptor beta chain sequence, with context. The antigen is undetermined. The CDR3 has 16 amino acids. CDR1 PRHDT and CDR2 FYEKMQ come from the germline V gene (reference sequence). The V gene end was trimmed by 3 bases and the J gene end by 0 bases; junction bases not matched to a gene: 8. In nominal health when sampled, donors likely had unrecorded immune exposures nonetheless. The data are from a study of cytomegalovirus exposure and HLA in healthy donors. The study ran its PCR with 60 Vbeta and 13 Jbeta primers. Authors' processing steps: A later analysis tallied some 84 million unique TCR beta chains, 9.5 million to 14 million of them shared. Clones were read by immunoSEQ multiplex PCR, and TCRdb kept only the in-frame ones, dropping some. For V, J and clone size, that table is used; D and trimming come from the DNA. The table lists about 120,000 clones, roughly three fifths of them singletons, with 10% in the top ten.

Study-wide points: What a later analysis reportedly showed was that an Asian-associated ancestry cluster had fewer N-insertions than the roughly 700-donor mean.

The sequencing input was PBMCs. The chain combines TRBV13 with TRBJ2-7, with 7 bases that match TRBD1. The clonotype comes from a man aged 40-49 years in good health and CMV-seropositive. CDR3 in DNA: TGTGCCAGCAGCTTTCTTAGATGGGACAGCTCCTACGAGCAGTACTTC. It specifies CASSFLRWDSSYEQYF.